These 11 T cell receptor beta chains came from one sample sequenced in a study of beta chain features in type 1 diabetes. Expressed TCRB transcripts were sequenced because the isolated RNA had all been reverse transcribed beforehand. Assay: immunoSEQ multiplex PCR; the TCRdb copy retains only in-frame clones and omits some. The sample yields about 900,000 clones, roughly 15% seen once. The sequencing input was naive CD4+ T cells from blood. Receptor source: a woman aged 18-29 years in good health.

The chain couples TRBV9 to TRBJ2-1; the D gene could be TRBD1 or TRBD2 (5 bases each). V gave up 3 bases and J gave up 4 bases, with 17 bases separating them. This CDR3 is 16 amino acids long. Germline lookup yields CDR1 SGDLS and CDR2 YYNGEE. CDR3 in DNA: TGTGCCAGCAGCGCTCCCCGAATGGGGGAATACAATGAGCAGTTCTTC. It codes for CASSAPRMGEYNEQFF. The full variable domain, with the rest looked up from reference TRBV9 and TRBJ2-1, is DSGVTQTPKHLITATGQRVTLRCSPRSGDLSVYWYQQSLDQGLQFLIQYYNGEERAKGNILERFSAQQFPDLHSELNLSSLELGDSALYFCASSAPRMGEYNEQFFGPGTRLTVL.

This clone was observed a handful of times. This chain links TRBV9 with TRBJ2-7, with 11 bases fitting TRBD1. J gave up 4 bases and V 4 bases, and 13 bases lay outside the gene matches. CDR3 length: 17 residues. The germline V gene has CDR1 SGDLS and CDR2 YYNGEE. The CDR3 loop reads CASSPREGQGASYEQYF. The CDR3 DNA reads as TGTGCCAGCAGCCCGAGGGAAGGACAGGGGGCGTCATACGAGCAGTACTTC.

The rearrangement uses TRBV18 and TRBJ2-5; D might be TRBD2 (5 bases). Germline V lookup: CDR1 KGHSH, CDR2 LQKENI. V lost 3 bases and J lost 1, with 12 bases in between. CDR3 length: 15 amino acids. In DNA, the CDR3 is TGTGCCAGCTCACCCGAGGGAAGGCCCCAAGAGACCCAGTACTTC. This codes for CASSPEGRPQETQYF. The entire variable domain, with the rest obtained from reference TRBV18 and TRBJ2-5, is as follows: NAGVMQNPRHLVRRRGQEARLRCSPMKGHSHVYWYRQLPEEGLKFMVYLQKENIIDESGMPKERFSAEFPKEGPSILRIQQVVRGDSAAYFCASSPEGRPQETQYFGPGTRLLVL.

The chain uses TRBV6-5 and TRBJ2-1; 7 nucleotides line up with TRBD2. V shed 9 bases and J 13 bases; nucleotides not matched to a gene: 9. Looked up from germline, CDR1 is MNHEY and CDR2 is SVGAGI. The CDR3 extends over 11 amino acids. The CDR3 loop is CARSSSGYQFF. Here the CDR3 DNA reads TGTGCCAGGTCATCTAGCGGCTATCAGTTCTTC.

This clone came up a few times. The chain links TRBV7-9 to TRBJ2-1, with 8 bases that match TRBD2. The CDR3 sequence is 12 residues long. V was clipped by 7 bases and J by 11 bases; unmatched bases: 7. The germline CDR1 and CDR2 sequences are SEHNR and FQNEAQ (reference sequence). The CDR3 DNA is TGTGCCAGCATTCTCGGGGGGGACAAGCAGTTCTTC. This encodes CASILGGDKQFF.

This clone was seen a handful of times. The chain employs TRBV9 and TRBJ2-2; a weak D match, TRBD1 (6 bases). The CDR3 consists of 14 residues. Between the trimmed V and J ends, which lost 1 base and 3 bases, there was a span of 7 bases. Germline lookup yields CDR1 SGDLS and CDR2 YYNGEE. As DNA, the CDR3 is TGTGCCAGCAGCGTAACAGGGTACACCGGGGAGCTGTTTTTT. It yields the protein CASSVTGYTGELFF.

V is TRBV25-1 and J is TRBJ2-2; D gene unclear. The CDR3 consists of 10 residues. V lost 6 bases to trimming and J lost 7 bases, with 3 bases between them. The germline V gene has CDR1 MGHDK and CDR2 SYGVNS. The CDR3 bases are TGTGCCAGCAGCAGCGGGGAGCTGTTTTTT. This sequence encodes CASSSGELFF.

The rearrangement joins TRBV14 to TRBJ2-1, with D possibly TRBD2 on 5 matching bases. Germline V gene data show CDR1 as SGHDN and CDR2 as FVKESK. V lost 0 bases and J 8 bases, leaving 20 bases between the germline ends. The CDR3 consists of 17 residues. The CDR3 DNA sequence: TGTGCCAGCAGCCAAGATCAGTCGGGGTTCGACAACGATGAGCAGTTCTTC. Translating gives CASSQDQSGFDNDEQFF.

The V gene is TRBV30, the J gene TRBJ1-5; perhaps TRBD1 as D (5 bases). Trimming removed 0 bases at V and 2 bases at J, with 14 bases between. This CDR3 is 16 amino acids long. Germline values: CDR1 GTSNPN, CDR2 SVGIG (reference sequence). Here the CDR3 reads CAWSVPGGCGNQPQHF. The CDR3 coding sequence is TGTGCCTGGAGTGTACCCGGGGGATGTGGCAATCAGCCCCAGCATTTT.

This rearrangement joins TRBV29-1 to TRBJ2-1, with TRBD2 identical over 14 bases. The CDR3 runs 16 residues. From germline, CDR1 is SQVTM and CDR2 ANQGSEA. After removal of 5 bases from V and 4 bases from J, the junction contained 7 bases not matched to a gene. CDR3 nucleotides: TGCAGCGTTTCCGGGACTAGCGGGAGAACATACAATGAGCAGTTCTTC. Its protein is CSVSGTSGRTYNEQFF.

The V call is TRBV5-4, the J call TRBJ2-1, with TRBD2 matching 10 bases. The CDR3 sequence is 15 residues long. With V trimmed by 1 base and J by 5 bases, 3 bases remained unmatched. CDR1 and CDR2 (germline): SGHNT, YYREEE (reference sequence). The DNA of the CDR3 is TGTGCCAGCAGCTTGTGGCTAGCGGGGGACAATGAGCAGTTCTTC. Translation gives CASSLWLAGDNEQFF.